These 2 T cell receptor beta chains were all obtained from the same sample, sequenced in a study of regulatory T cells in long-lasting Graves disease. CDR3-region Arm-PCR and iRepertoire HTBI primers produced the TCR beta libraries. TCRdb reprocessed the multiplex PCR reads with MiXCR, giving one entry per CDR3 protein. Altogether roughly 500,000 distinct CDR3 sequences are present, about 11% being singletons, with the ten largest covering roughly 8.9%. Time point defined: newly diagnosed GD, antithyroid drugs for less than 3 months. With RNA extracted from PBMCs as input, the TCR library was made. The data were also submitted as part of a second study, on T cells in Graves' hyperthyroidism and ophthalmopathy.

This specimen consisted of peripheral blood mononuclear cells (PBMCs), obtained at new diagnosis, from a patient treated with antithyroid drugs. Receptor source: a woman aged 25 to 39 with Graves disease.

This clonotype came up many times. The J gene is TRBJ1-2, the V gene TRBV7-7; D gene unclear. The V and J ends lost 4 bases and 8 bases respectively, with 17 bases between them. There are 14 residues in the CDR3. From germline, CDR1 is SSHAT and CDR2 FNYEAQ (reference sequence). The CDR3 sequence is CASSWTLEEGGYTF. CDR3 coding DNA: TGTGCCAGCAGCTGGACTTTAGAGGAGGGAGGCTACACCTTC. Variable domain in full (rest from reference TRBV7-7 and TRBJ1-2): GAGVSQSPRYKVTKRGQDVTLRCDPISSHATLYWYQQALGQGPEFLTYFNYEAQPDKSGLPSDRFSAERPEGSISTLTIQRTEQRDSAMYRCASSWTLEEGGYTFGSGTRLTVV.

This clonotype was detected many times. CDR3 in DNA: TGTGCCAGCAGTCCCGGGACAGGGGCCACTGAAGCTTTCTTT. Its protein is CASSPGTGATEAFF. J is TRBJ1-1 and V is TRBV28; 10 bases align to TRBD1. The germline gives CDR1 MDHEN, CDR2 SYDVKM. The CDR3 sequence is 14 residues long. V lost 5 bases to trimming and J lost 4 bases; unmatched junction nucleotides: 4. Full variable domain (remainder filled in from reference TRBV28 and TRBJ1-1): DVKVTQSSRYLVKRTGEKVFLECVQDMDHENMFWYRQDPGLGLRLIYFSYDVKMKEKGDIPEGYSVSREKKERFSLILESASTNQTSMYLCASSPGTGATEAFFGQGTRLTVV.